The next 16 T cell receptor beta chains were all read from a single sample in a study of blood T cells in healthy people across ages. Primed by a sample-barcoded 5' primer and a J-beta primer mix, a second PCR proceeded for 7 to 11 cycles. MiXCR, run by TCRdb on the 5' RACE reads, gives a single entry per CDR3 protein. The repertoire holds 750,000 to 1,000,000 distinct CDR3 sequences, with around 29% as singletons. The data also belong to a second study, concerning T cells of mothers and their children.

Sequencing used blood. All receptors derive from a middle-aged woman in good health.

The rearrangement links TRBV5-1 to TRBJ2-1; D may be TRBD2 (7 bases). The CDR3 extends over 17 amino acids. Germline lookup yields CDR1 SGHRS and CDR2 YFSETQ. Trimming cost V 0 bases and J 4 bases, with 17 bases left between them. CDR3 DNA sequence: TGCGCCAGCAGCTTGGCTTCGTCCGGGGGGCTGTACAATGAGCAGTTCTTC. This translates into CASSLASSGGLYNEQFF.

This clonotype was recorded once. The rearrangement links TRBV5-1 to TRBJ2-3; TRBD2 matches at 13 bases. This CDR3 spans 15 amino acids. The J segment lost 4 bases and the V segment lost 5 bases, leaving 4 bases of the junction unmatched. Germline V gene data show CDR1 as SGHRS and CDR2 as YFSETQ. CDR3 DNA: TGCGCCAGCAGACTAGCGGGGGGGAGTTCAGATACGCAGTATTTT. The encoded protein is CASRLAGGSSDTQYF.

The table lists this clonotype with a count of one. The V call is TRBV6-5, the J call TRBJ2-5, with 11 bases that match TRBD2. The CDR3 is made up of 15 amino acids. V shed 5 bases, J shed 5 bases, and the junction held 7 bases outside the gene matches. From germline, CDR1 is MNHEY and CDR2 SVGAGI. The CDR3 DNA is TGTGCCAGCAGTCTAGGGACTAGCGGACTGGAGACCCAGTACTTC. It codes for CASSLGTSGLETQYF.

This chain joins TRBV3-1 and TRBJ1-5; 9 positions agree with TRBD1. Trimming removed 4 bases from V and 6 bases from J; junction bases left unmatched: 16. This CDR3 is 18 amino acids long. CDR1 and CDR2 from the germline V gene are LGHDT and YNNKEL (reference sequence). The CDR3 nucleotides are TGTGCCAGCAGCCGACGCCCCGGGACAGGGAGTTTTTCTCAGCCCCAGCATTTT. This codes for CASSRRPGTGSFSQPQHF. The full variable domain, with the rest looked up from reference TRBV3-1 and TRBJ1-5, is DTAVSQTPKYLVTQMGNDKSIKCEQNLGHDTMYWYKQDSKKFLKIMFSYNNKELIINETVPNRFSPKSPDKAHLNLHINSLELGDSAVYFCASSRRPGTGSFSQPQHFGDGTRLSIL.

This clonotype was recorded at least ten times. J is TRBJ2-7 and V is TRBV6-1, with TRBD1 as a possible D gene (6 bases). The V gene lost 0 bases and the J gene lost 3 bases, with 12 bases spanning the gap. This CDR3 spans 15 amino acids. The germline V gene has CDR1 MNHNS and CDR2 SASEGT. CDR3 sequence (DNA): TGTGCCAGCAGTGAAGCGATGGACAGAAACTACGAGCAGTACTTC. This translates into CASSEAMDRNYEQYF.

CDR3 sequence: CASLSRRAINYGYTF. Written as DNA, the CDR3 is TGTGCCAGCCTAAGCAGACGAGCAATTAACTATGGCTACACCTTC. This chain uses TRBV12-3 or TRBV12-4 with TRBJ1-2; D is ambiguous. The CDR3 runs 15 residues. V was cut by 8 bases and J by 1 base, with 17 bases left in between.

This clonotype has just a few counts. The genes are TRBV2 and TRBJ2-3, with D uncertain. Germline V CDR1 and CDR2: SNHLY, FYNNEI. The CDR3 is made up of 14 amino acids. Trimming took off 0 bases at V and 4 bases at J, with 8 bases between the two ends. In DNA, the CDR3 is TGTGCCAGCAGTGAAGCGCTTCAAGCAGATACGCAGTATTTT. Translating it yields CASSEALQADTQYF.

This clonotype was counted a few times. The chain employs TRBV28 and TRBJ1-1, with unresolved D. CDR3 length: 16 amino acids. V lost 5 bases, J lost 2 bases, and 18 bases lay in between. Germline V gene sequence: CDR1 MDHEN, CDR2 SYDVKM. Here the CDR3 reads CASSPYWGGSNTEAFF. The CDR3 region has the DNA TGTGCCAGCAGTCCGTACTGGGGTGGGTCCAACACTGAAGCTTTCTTT. Looking up the rest from reference TRBV28 and TRBJ1-1 gives the full variable domain: DVKVTQSSRYLVKRTGEKVFLECVQDMDHENMFWYRQDPGLGLRLIYFSYDVKMKEKGDIPEGYSVSREKKERFSLILESASTNQTSMYLCASSPYWGGSNTEAFFGQGTRLTVV.

The chain has TRBV2 and TRBJ2-7, with D unclear. The CDR3 is 16 amino acids. The V gene lost 8 bases and the J gene lost 0 bases, with 20 bases spanning the gap. Germline V gene data show CDR1 as SNHLY and CDR2 as FYNNEI. This CDR3 reads CASRPGGDPSSYEQYF. CDR3 nucleotides: TGTGCCAGCCGCCCAGGTGGGGATCCCAGCTCCTACGAGCAGTACTTC. Complete variable domain (other parts from reference TRBV2 and TRBJ2-7): EPEVTQTPSHQVTQMGQEVILRCVPISNHLYFYWYRQILGQKVEFLVSFYNNEISEKSEIFDDQFSVERPDGSNFTLKIRSTKLEDSAMYFCASRPGGDPSSYEQYFGPGTRLTVT.

V and J are TRBV15 and TRBJ1-5; D is undetermined. The CDR3 totals 15 residues. Trimming pared 4 bases from V and 2 bases from J, leaving 12 bases between. CDR1 is LNHNV, CDR2 YYDKDF, per germline (reference sequence). The CDR3 DNA is TGTGCCACCAGCAACGGAGAGGACGGCAATCAGCCCCAGCATTTT. Its protein is CATSNGEDGNQPQHF. The full variable domain, with the rest looked up from reference TRBV15 and TRBJ1-5, is DAMVIQNPRYQVTQFGKPVTLSCSQTLNHNVMYWYQQKSSQAPKLLFHYYDKDFNNEADTPDNFQSRRPNTSFCFLDIRSPGLGDTAMYLCATSNGEDGNQPQHFGDGTRLSIL.

This clonotype showed up many times. V and J are TRBV6-5 and TRBJ2-7, with a weak D call TRBD2 (7 bases). Germline V gives CDR1 MNHEY, CDR2 SVGAGI. Trimming removed 6 bases at V and 3 bases at J, with 18 bases between. The CDR3 covers 15 residues. CDR3 nucleotide sequence: TGTGCCAGCAGCCCGGGGGGCGGGGGATTCTACGAGCAGTACTTC. Translation: CASSPGGGGFYEQYF.

This chain uses TRBV2 with TRBJ1-2; 10 nucleotides match TRBD1. After removal of 6 bases from V and 5 bases from J, the junction contained 9 bases not matched to a gene. The CDR3 is 15 residues long. Germline CDR1 reads SNHLY; CDR2 reads FYNNEI. The CDR3 sequence: CASSRGDRGRYGYTF. The CDR3 coding sequence is TGTGCCAGCAGCCGGGGGGACAGGGGACGGTATGGCTACACCTTC.

The chain is built from TRBV12-3 or TRBV12-4 and TRBJ2-3, with 12 bases fitting TRBD1. The CDR3 consists of 15 residues. V lost 4 bases and J lost 4; bases outside the gene matches: 3. CDR3 coding DNA: TGTGCCAGCAGTTCCGGGACAGGGGGCCCAGATACGCAGTATTTT. It yields the protein CASSSGTGGPDTQYF.

This chain uses TRBV12-3 or TRBV12-4 with TRBJ1-1; D gene uncertain. The length of the CDR3 is 12 residues. V lost 1 base and J 9 bases, leaving 9 bases between the germline ends. The CDR3 DNA sequence: TGTGCCAGCAGTTTAGGGCCCGCGAAAGCTTTCTTT. This gives the protein CASSLGPAKAFF.

The J gene is TRBJ2-7, the V gene TRBV5-1; no firm D call. Trimming took 0 bases from V and 2 from J, leaving 6 bases between them. There are 13 residues in the CDR3. The germline CDR1 and CDR2 sequences are SGHRS and YFSETQ. CDR3 residues: CASSLEGTYEQYF. The CDR3, as DNA: TGCGCCAGCAGCTTGGAGGGTACCTACGAGCAGTACTTC. The full variable domain, rest sourced from reference TRBV5-1 and TRBJ2-7, is KAGVTQTPRYLIKTRGQQVTLSCSPISGHRSVSWYQQTPGQGLQFLFEYFSETQRNKGNFPGRFSGRQFSNSRSEMNVSTLELGDSALYLCASSLEGTYEQYFGPGTRLTVT.

This clonotype was detected many times. This sequence joins TRBV20-1 and TRBJ2-6, with a tentative D call TRBD1 (6 bases). V lost 5 bases and J 0 bases, leaving 20 bases between the germline ends. Germline V gene lookup returns CDR1 DFQATT and CDR2 SNEGSKA (reference sequence). The CDR3 is 18 residues long. This chain's CDR3 is CSAAITDSPLSGANVLTF. The CDR3, as DNA: TGCAGTGCTGCAATCACGGACAGCCCACTCTCTGGGGCCAACGTCCTGACTTTC.